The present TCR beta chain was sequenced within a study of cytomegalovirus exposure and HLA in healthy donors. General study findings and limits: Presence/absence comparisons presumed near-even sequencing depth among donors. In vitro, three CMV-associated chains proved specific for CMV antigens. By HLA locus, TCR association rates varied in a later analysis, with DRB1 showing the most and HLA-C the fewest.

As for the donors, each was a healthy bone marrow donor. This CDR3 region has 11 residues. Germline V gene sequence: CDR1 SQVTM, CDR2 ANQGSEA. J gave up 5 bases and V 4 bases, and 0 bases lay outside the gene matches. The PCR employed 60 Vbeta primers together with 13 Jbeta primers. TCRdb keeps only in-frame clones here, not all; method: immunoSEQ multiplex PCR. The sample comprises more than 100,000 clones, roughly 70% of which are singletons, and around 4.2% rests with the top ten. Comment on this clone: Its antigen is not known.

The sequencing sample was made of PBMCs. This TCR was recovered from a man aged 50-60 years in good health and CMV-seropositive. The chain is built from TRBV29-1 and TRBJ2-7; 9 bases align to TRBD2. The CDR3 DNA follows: TGCAGCGTTGGGACTAGCGACGAGCAGTACTTC. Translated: CSVGTSDEQYF.